Sequencing of this T cell receptor beta chain was carried out in a study of blood T cell repertoires in COVID-19 (dated by TCRdb to about 2020). Context from the whole study: Samples covering the acute and convalescent phases of COVID-19 were provided by collaborators in the United States, Italy and Spain. The material from the prospective study consisted of cDNA or gDNA derived from T cells, B-cell-depleted T cells, or PBMCs. Subjects who had been exposed to COVID-19, were actively infected with it, or had recovered from it provided the deeply sampled blood TCRbeta repertoires that made up the dataset. A freely available public database, intended as a resource for researchers studying the immune response to SARS-CoV-2, is where the repertoires were released. The samples were drawn from two sources: the first 160 participants of the ongoing ImmuneRACE study, and approximately 1,300 subjects contributed by 6 global collaborators. Sample metadata almost always included a de-identified subject ID, COVID-19 status, age in years and sex. HLA class I and class II types, where available, came from metadata supplied by the sample provider rather than from assay-based typing. Study-wide conclusions, independent of this receptor: The amount of clinical and demographic metadata varied by source and participant and was provided uncurated.

In the prospective study, participants were about 18 to 100 years old, resided in approximately 25 geographic areas of the United States, and were enrolled through a virtual design. To assign participants to cohorts, the prospective study relied on clinical history that participants themselves reported in a screening survey and a study questionnaire. Mobile phlebotomists in the prospective study collected whole blood, serum and a nasopharyngeal or oropharyngeal swab from every participant. Over a 2-month period, participants in the prospective study had the option of providing additional blood draws and questionnaires. Prospective study blood samples were shipped either frozen or at room temperature before DNA extraction. Note on this clone: What antigen it recognizes has not been identified. No much larger clone exists at a distance of one base, and base qualities are not known.

The immunoSEQ Assay, a bias-controlled multiplex PCR, was used to amplify TCRbeta CDR3 regions from genomic DNA. On the authors' methods: Nucleated cell counts per sample were estimated from amplification of reference gene primers within the assay. Sequence reads were collapsed and filtered to measure the absolute abundance of every unique TCRbeta CDR3 rearrangement. For each sample, productive Simpson clonality was calculated as the square root of Simpson's diversity index over productive rearrangements. TCRdb's version of the immuneACCESS table is confined to in-frame rearrangements and falls short of the full clone set. An unresolved V gene accounts for under half of the shortfall where checked; the remainder is of unknown origin. V, J and clone size were drawn from that table, and D and trimming were deduced from the DNA. A total of over 300,000 clones appear in this sample, roughly 88% of them only once. The top ten constitute approximately 1% of the sample.

Material for sequencing was PBMCs or T cells enriched from blood (not recorded which). The clonotype was recovered from a woman in her twenties or thirties with acute COVID-19.

The nucleotide sequence reads as follows: TGTGCCAGCAGCCAATCCCCTGGACAGGGAGGCTACAATCAGCCCCAGCATTTT. Translation gives CASSQSPGQGGYNQPQHF. The chain was built from TRBV3-1 (or the pseudogene TRBV3-2) and TRBJ1-5; 8 bases in the middle match TRBD1. Spanning cysteine to phenylalanine, the CDR3 consists of 18 amino acids. Only the CDR3 DNA stays, 54 bases, in frame from base 1. In the germline V gene (reference sequence), CDR1 corresponds to LGHDT and CDR2 to YNNKEL. From V the trimming removes 2 bases and from J it removes 3 bases, while the gene matches leave 12 bases of the junction unaccounted for.